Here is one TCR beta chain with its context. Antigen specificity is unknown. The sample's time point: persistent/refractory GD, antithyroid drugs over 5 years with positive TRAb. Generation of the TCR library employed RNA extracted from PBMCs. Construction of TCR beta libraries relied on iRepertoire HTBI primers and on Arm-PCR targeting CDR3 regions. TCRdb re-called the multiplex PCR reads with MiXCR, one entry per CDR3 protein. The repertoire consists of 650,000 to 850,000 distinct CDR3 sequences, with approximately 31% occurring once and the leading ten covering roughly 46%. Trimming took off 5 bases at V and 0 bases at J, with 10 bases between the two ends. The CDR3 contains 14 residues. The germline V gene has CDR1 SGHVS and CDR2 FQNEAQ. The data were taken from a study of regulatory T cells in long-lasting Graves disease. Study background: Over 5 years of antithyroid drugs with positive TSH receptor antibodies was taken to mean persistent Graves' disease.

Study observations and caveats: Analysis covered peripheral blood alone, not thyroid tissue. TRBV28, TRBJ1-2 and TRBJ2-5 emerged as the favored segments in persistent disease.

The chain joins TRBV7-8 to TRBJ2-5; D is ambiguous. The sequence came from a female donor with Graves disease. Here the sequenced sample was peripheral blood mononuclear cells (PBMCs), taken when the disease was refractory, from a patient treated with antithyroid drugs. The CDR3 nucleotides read TGTGCCAGCAGCCCGATCCGGGACCAAGAGACCCAGTACTTC. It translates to CASSPIRDQETQYF.